This T cell receptor (beta chain) was documented in a study of T cells after yellow fever vaccination. About the study: SMART-Seq v4 Ultra Low Input handled preparation of low-cell-number fractions.

The study, taken as a whole, reports: Though it reached lower strength, the secondary response hit its peak faster, day 5 versus 15. A small proportion of clonotypes was detected in both the CD4 and CD8 compartments.

Comments on this clonotype: What it recognizes is unknown.

Template switching with 5'RACE generated the TCR cDNA and added a universal primer site and UMIs. Via MiXCR, TCRdb re-called the 5' RACE reads, giving one row per CDR3 protein. The sample carries 400,000 or so distinct CDR3 sequences, over 5% recorded once. The CDR3 runs 16 residues. Germline lookup yields CDR1 DFQATT and CDR2 SNEGSKA (reference sequence). Trimming cost V 2 bases and J 5 bases; bases outside gene matches: 8. The origin of this receptor is a man aged 25 to 45 who received the YFV17D yellow fever vaccine. The rearrangement links TRBV20-1 to TRBJ2-3, with 12 positions matching TRBD2. The sample was PBMCs, taken 5 days after the yellow fever booster vaccination. The CDR3 sequence is CSARKSSGRAQDTQYF. CDR3 coding DNA: TGCAGTGCTAGAAAATCTAGCGGGAGGGCCCAAGATACGCAGTATTTT.